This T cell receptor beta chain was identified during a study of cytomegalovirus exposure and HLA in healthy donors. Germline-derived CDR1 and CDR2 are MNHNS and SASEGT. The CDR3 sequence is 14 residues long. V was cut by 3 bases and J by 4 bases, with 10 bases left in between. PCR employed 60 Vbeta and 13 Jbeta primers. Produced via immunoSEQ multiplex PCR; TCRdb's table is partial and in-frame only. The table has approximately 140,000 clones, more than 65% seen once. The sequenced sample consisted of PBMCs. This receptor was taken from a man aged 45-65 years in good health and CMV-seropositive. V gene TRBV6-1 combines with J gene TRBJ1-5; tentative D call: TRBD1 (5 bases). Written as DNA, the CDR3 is TGTGCCAGCAGTGATAGGGGCGCAAATCAGCCCCAGCATTTT. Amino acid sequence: CASSDRGANQPQHF.